The TCR beta chain described here comes from a study of beta chain features in type 1 diabetes. Each sorted fraction was over 98% pure. The sequenced template was cDNA made from the entire isolated RNA. TCRdb keeps only in-frame clones here, not all; method: immunoSEQ multiplex PCR. This table has more than 15,000 clones, approximately 50% appearing once. This CDR3 spans 15 amino acids. V gave up 2 bases and J gave up 5 bases; unmatched junction bases: 5. In germline, CDR1 is MDHEN, CDR2 SYDVKM. Material for sequencing was stem cell memory CD4+ T cells from blood. This TCR was recovered from a woman younger than 35 in good health. The chain joins TRBV28 to TRBJ2-2; 7 nucleotides align to TRBD2. Here the CDR3 DNA reads TGTGCCAGCAGTTTAGCTAGCGGATCGACCGGGGAGCTGTTTTTT. Encoded protein: CASSLASGSTGELFF.